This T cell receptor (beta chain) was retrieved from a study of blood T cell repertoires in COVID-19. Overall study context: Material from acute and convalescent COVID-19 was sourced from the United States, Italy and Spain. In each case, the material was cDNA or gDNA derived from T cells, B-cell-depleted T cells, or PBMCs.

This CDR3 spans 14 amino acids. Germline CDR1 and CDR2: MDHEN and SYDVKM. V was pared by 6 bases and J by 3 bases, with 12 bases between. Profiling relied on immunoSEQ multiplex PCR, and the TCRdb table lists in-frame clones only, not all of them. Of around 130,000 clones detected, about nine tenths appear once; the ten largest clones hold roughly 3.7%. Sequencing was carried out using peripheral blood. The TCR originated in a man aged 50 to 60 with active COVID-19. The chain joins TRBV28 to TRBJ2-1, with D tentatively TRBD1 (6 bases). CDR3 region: CASRLGQYYNEQFF. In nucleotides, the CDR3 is TGTGCCAGCAGGCTGGGACAATACTACAATGAGCAGTTCTTC.